These 25 T cell receptor beta chains originate from one sample sequenced in a study of T-cell memory formation after mild COVID-19. TCRdb called the 5' RACE reads again in MiXCR, with one record for every CDR3 protein. The sample carries over 45,000 distinct CDR3 sequences, 28% recorded once. The sample taken for sequencing was PBMCs or a T cell subset sorted from them (not recorded which). These receptors all come from a young man who had mild COVID-19 (a few samples of this study predate the infection). Cell type and time point are not known.

This clonotype was detected a few times. The gene calls are TRBV4-3 and TRBJ1-5; unclear D gene. CDR3 length: 15 amino acids. Germline V lookup: CDR1 LGHNA, CDR2 YSLEER. V shed 0 bases and J shed 0 bases, with 6 bases lying between them. CDR3 sequence (DNA): TGCGCCAGCAGCCAAGACAGGCATAGCAATCAGCCCCAGCATTTT. It yields the protein CASSQDRHSNQPQHF.

The DNA of the CDR3 is TGCGCCAGCAGCCAAGAGAGGGGAACTGAAGCTTTCTTT. The encoded protein is CASSQERGTEAFF. The chain joins TRBV4-3 to TRBJ1-1, with a possible D match to TRBD1 (5 bases). CDR1 is LGHNA, CDR2 YSLEER, per germline. The CDR3 is 13 amino acids. V was trimmed by 0 bases and J by 5 bases, leaving 7 bases between them.

This clonotype turned up a few times. V is TRBV11-3 and J is TRBJ2-5, with 11 bases lining up with TRBD1. CDR3 length: 17 amino acids. V trimming: 5 bases; J trimming: 5 bases; junction bases outside the gene matches: 13. Germline V gene sequence: CDR1 SGHNT, CDR2 YENEEA. CDR3 protein: CASSPRDGQGAGETQYF. In DNA form, the CDR3 reads TGTGCCAGCAGCCCACGGGACGGACAGGGGGCTGGTGAGACCCAGTACTTC.

The rearrangement joins TRBV5-1 to TRBJ2-1, with 9 nucleotides matching TRBD2. Germline-derived CDR1 and CDR2 are SGHRS and YFSETQ. CDR3 length: 14 residues. V gave up 6 bases and J gave up 8 bases; unmatched junction bases: 9. The CDR3 loop is CASTGLAQGYEQFF. CDR3 in DNA: TGCGCCAGCACGGGACTAGCCCAGGGGTATGAGCAGTTCTTC.

This clonotype was detected a few times. The J gene is TRBJ1-1, the V gene TRBV6-5; D might be TRBD1 (5 bases). With 2 bases removed from V and 5 bases from J, the gap between germline ends came to 9 bases. Germline CDR1 MNHEY, CDR2 SVGAGI. The CDR3 spans 13 residues. The CDR3 nucleotides are TGTGCCAGCAGTTACCGGGGGGAGACTGAAGCTTTCTTT. This translates into CASSYRGETEAFF.

This clonotype occurred a few times. The chain joins TRBV7-9 to TRBJ2-3, with D uncertain. V was trimmed by 5 bases and J by 4 bases, leaving 10 bases between them. Germline loops: CDR1 SEHNR, CDR2 FQNEAQ (reference sequence). The CDR3 is made up of 13 amino acids. The CDR3 protein is CASSPRTADTQYF. The CDR3 coding sequence is TGTGCCAGCAGCCCCCGGACGGCAGATACGCAGTATTTT. Combining the CDR3 with reference TRBV7-9 and TRBJ2-3 gives the whole variable domain DTGVSQNPRHKITKRGQNVTFRCDPISEHNRLYWYRQTLGQGPEFLTYFQNEAQLEKSRLLSDRFSAERPKGSFSTLEIQRTEQGDSAMYLCASSPRTADTQYFGPGTRLTVL.

J is TRBJ2-1 and V is TRBV7-9; no definite D call. In germline, CDR1 is SEHNR, CDR2 FQNEAQ (reference sequence). The germline V and J ends were trimmed by 1 base and 5 bases, with 18 bases remaining between them. The CDR3 sequence is 17 residues long. The CDR3 region has the DNA TGTGCCAGCAGCTTAGGGCGGCAGGTCACCAGAAACAATGAGCAGTTCTTC. It specifies CASSLGRQVTRNNEQFF.

In its sample, this clonotype was seen a few times. J is TRBJ1-5 and V is TRBV4-3; D unresolved. The CDR3 totals 14 residues. Germline-derived CDR1 and CDR2 are LGHNA and YSLEER. V dropped 4 bases and J dropped 4 bases, with 11 bases sitting between them. CDR3 DNA: TGCGCCAGCAGCCGTACAGTATCTAATCAGCCCCAGCATTTT. This encodes CASSRTVSNQPQHF.

This clonotype was seen ten or more times. V usage is TRBV18 and J usage is TRBJ2-1; no firm D call. V lost 0 bases to trimming and J lost 3 bases, with 9 bases between them. In germline, CDR1 is KGHSH, CDR2 LQKENI. CDR3 length: 15 residues. The CDR3 loop is CASSPPDKDYNEQFF. Here the CDR3 DNA reads TGTGCCAGCTCACCACCAGACAAGGACTACAATGAGCAGTTCTTC.

This chain joins TRBV5-4 and TRBJ2-7; 12 nucleotides agree with TRBD2. V was clipped by 0 bases and J by 3 bases; unmatched bases: 1. The CDR3 has 15 residues. Per the germline V gene, CDR1 is SGHNT and CDR2 is YYREEE (reference sequence). CDR3: CASSLGLAGDYEQYV. CDR3 sequence (DNA): TGTGCCAGCAGCTTGGGACTAGCGGGGGACTACGAGCAGTACGTC.

The gene calls are TRBV15 and TRBJ2-7; D is ambiguous. The CDR3 extends over 14 amino acids. Per germline, CDR1 LNHNV and CDR2 YYDKDF (reference sequence). V was shortened by 1 base and J by 5 bases, with 12 bases between the two germline ends. This chain's CDR3 is CATSRGEMAHEQYF. In DNA form, the CDR3 reads TGTGCCACCAGCAGAGGAGAAATGGCCCACGAGCAGTACTTC. The full variable domain, rest sourced from reference TRBV15 and TRBJ2-7, is DAMVIQNPRYQVTQFGKPVTLSCSQTLNHNVMYWYQQKSSQAPKLLFHYYDKDFNNEADTPDNFQSRRPNTSFCFLDIRSPGLGDTAMYLCATSRGEMAHEQYFGPGTRLTVT.

The rearrangement uses TRBV21-1 and TRBJ2-5; TRBD2, the table's D call, lacks a check against the DNA. TRBV21-1 is a recognized pseudogene. The CDR3 sequence is 14 residues long. The CDR3 sequence: CASSRGREGETQYF. DNA for the CDR3: TGTGCCAGCAGCCGAGGGAGGGAGGGAGAGACCCAGTACTTC.

The chain's CDR3 is CASSPPRARGAFF. CDR3 bases: TGTGCCAGCTCACCACCGAGGGCCAGGGGGGCTTTCTTT. The chain has TRBV18 and TRBJ1-1, with TRBD1 matching 7 bases. The ends lost 0 bases at V and 11 bases at J; junction bases unmatched: 6. Germline CDR1 KGHSH, CDR2 LQKENI. The CDR3 totals 13 residues.

The chain links TRBV5-6 to TRBJ2-4; D uncertain. This CDR3 spans 14 amino acids. Trimming removed 2 bases from V and 4 bases from J, with 10 bases in between. From germline, CDR1 is SGHDT and CDR2 YYEEEE. As DNA, the CDR3 is TGTGCCAGCAGCTTTTCATCAGAAAAAAACATTCAGTACTTC. Its translation is CASSFSSEKNIQYF. The entire variable domain, with the rest obtained from reference TRBV5-6 and TRBJ2-4, is as follows: DAGVTQSPTHLIKTRGQQVTLRCSPKSGHDTVSWYQQALGQGPQFIFQYYEEEERQRGNFPDRFSGHQFPNYSSELNVNALLLGDSALYLCASSFSSEKNIQYFGAGTRLSVL.

V and J are TRBV12-3 or TRBV12-4 and TRBJ2-2; D gene ambiguous. The ends were cut back, 1 base at V and 2 bases at J, with 11 bases in the middle. This CDR3 has 16 amino acids. CDR3 amino acids: CASSLVFLTNTGELFF. Here the CDR3 DNA reads TGTGCCAGCAGTTTAGTTTTCCTTACAAACACCGGGGAGCTGTTTTTT.

This clonotype was seen a handful of times. The J gene is TRBJ1-4, the V gene TRBV27; D is unclear. Germline CDR1 and CDR2: MNHEY and SMNVEV (reference sequence). This CDR3 contains 14 residues. The V end lost 1 base, the J end lost 6 bases, and 9 bases lay between the germline ends. The CDR3 nucleotides read TGTGCCAGCAGTTTATTCCGAGGAGATGAAAAACTGTTTTTT. It translates to CASSLFRGDEKLFF.

The chain has TRBV29-1 and TRBJ2-2; 7 nucleotides agree with TRBD1. The CDR3 is made up of 15 amino acids. Per germline, CDR1 SQVTM and CDR2 ANQGSEA. V lost 5 bases, J lost 2 bases, and 8 bases stayed unmatched. CDR3 sequence: CSVSRTGDNTGELFF. The DNA of the CDR3 is TGCAGCGTTTCACGGACAGGTGATAACACCGGGGAGCTGTTTTTT.

This clonotype was recorded many times. CDR3 residues: CASSLEATGAAGELFF. In nucleotides, the CDR3 is TGTGCCAGCAGCTTAGAGGCGACAGGGGCGGCCGGGGAGCTGTTTTTT. The V gene is TRBV7-9, the J gene TRBJ2-2, with 8 bases lining up with TRBD1. CDR3 length: 16 amino acids. Germline V gives CDR1 SEHNR, CDR2 FQNEAQ (reference sequence). V lost 1 base and J lost 6; bases outside the gene matches: 7.

This clonotype has only a few counts. V is TRBV18 and J is TRBJ2-1; D is unresolved. The CDR3 is 12 amino acids. V was shortened by 2 bases and J by 9 bases, with 8 bases between the two germline ends. Germline V CDR1 and CDR2: KGHSH, LQKENI. The CDR3 is CASSPGLSEQFF. The CDR3 coding sequence is TGTGCCAGCTCACCAGGGCTCTCTGAGCAGTTCTTC.

This clonotype was detected many times. The gene calls are TRBV4-2 and TRBJ2-3; 8 bases match TRBD2. The V and J ends lost 0 bases and 4 bases, in that order; junction bases with no gene match: 6. CDR1 LGHNA and CDR2 YNFKEQ come from the germline V gene. The length of the CDR3 is 16 residues. The CDR3 coding sequence is TGTGCCAGCAGCCAAGATATGAGCGGGGGAGCAGATACGCAGTATTTT. Amino acid sequence: CASSQDMSGGADTQYF.

This clonotype has only a few counts. The chain carries TRBV27 and TRBJ1-1, with 7 bases aligning to TRBD1. With 7 bases clipped from V and 7 bases from J, the junction kept 3 bases outside the gene matches. Germline assignment: CDR1 MNHEY and CDR2 SMNVEV (reference sequence). The CDR3 is 11 amino acids. The DNA for the CDR3 is TGTGCCAGCATGAGGACAGGTGAAGCTTTCTTT. This codes for CASMRTGEAFF.

The rearrangement uses TRBV5-6 and TRBJ2-7, with 7 bases aligning to TRBD2. This CDR3 spans 14 amino acids. The germline gives CDR1 SGHDT, CDR2 YYEEEE. Trimming took 5 bases from V and 4 from J; bases not matched to a gene: 9. CDR3: CASRRWSGVYEQYF. The CDR3 nucleotides are TGTGCCAGCAGACGGTGGAGCGGGGTATACGAGCAGTACTTC. Combining the CDR3 with reference TRBV5-6 and TRBJ2-7 gives the whole variable domain DAGVTQSPTHLIKTRGQQVTLRCSPKSGHDTVSWYQQALGQGPQFIFQYYEEEERQRGNFPDRFSGHQFPNYSSELNVNALLLGDSALYLCASRRWSGVYEQYFGPGTRLTVT.

This clonotype was seen a handful of times. V usage is TRBV12-3 or TRBV12-4 and J usage is TRBJ2-7; D ambiguous. This CDR3 is 14 amino acids long. V was pared by 6 bases and J by 8 bases, with 20 bases between. CDR3 in DNA: TGTGCCAGCAGCCGCCCTTTCATCTTGCCGCAGCAGTACTTC. It is translated as CASSRPFILPQQYF.

This clonotype was picked up many times. The rearrangement joins TRBV27 to TRBJ2-7; the D gene could be TRBD1 or TRBD2 (6 bases each). V was pared by 3 bases and J by 3 bases, with 21 bases between. CDR3 length: 17 amino acids. Germline assignment: CDR1 MNHEY and CDR2 SMNVEV (reference sequence). In nucleotides, the CDR3 is TGTGCCAGCAGTTTTCGCTGGTTGGGGGGCAGGGGCTACGAGCAGTACTTC. Its translation is CASSFRWLGGRGYEQYF.

The chain uses TRBV4-3 and TRBJ2-1; tentative D call: TRBD2 (5 bases). CDR1 is LGHNA and CDR2 is YSLEER in the germline V gene. Trimming took off 0 bases at V and 4 bases at J, with 13 bases between the two ends. This CDR3 is 16 amino acids long. The chain's CDR3 is CASSQDRLAPYNEQFF. The CDR3 DNA reads as TGCGCCAGCAGCCAAGATCGTCTAGCCCCATACAATGAGCAGTTCTTC.